This T cell receptor (beta chain) derives from a study of T cell responses to AZD1222 COVID-19 vaccine. About the study: Analyses pooled second doses at about 4 or about 12 weeks. Broader study findings: The sample set comprised mostly white British donors with more females, and clonal diversity was possibly underestimated. Repertoires were obtained solely post-peak T cell response. Only 5 or 6 people who got AZD1222 tested seropositive at baseline.

A word on this clone: What it recognizes is unknown.

The protocol was immunoSEQ multiplex PCR, while the TCRdb copy is restricted to in-frame clones and leaves out a portion. The sample includes roughly 260,000 clones, about 92% of them seen just once. There are 14 residues in the CDR3. V lost 2 bases, J lost 5 bases, and 3 bases stayed unmatched. CDR1 and CDR2 from the germline V gene are GTSNPN and SVGIG (reference sequence). The source was peripheral blood, collected on day 0 of AZD1222 vaccination. This TCR came from an adult in good health. The chain joins TRBV30 to TRBJ2-1; 10 bases are shared with TRBD2. The CDR3 DNA reads TGTGCCTGGAGTCTAGCGGGAGCCAACAATGAGCAGTTCTTC. It specifies CAWSLAGANNEQFF.